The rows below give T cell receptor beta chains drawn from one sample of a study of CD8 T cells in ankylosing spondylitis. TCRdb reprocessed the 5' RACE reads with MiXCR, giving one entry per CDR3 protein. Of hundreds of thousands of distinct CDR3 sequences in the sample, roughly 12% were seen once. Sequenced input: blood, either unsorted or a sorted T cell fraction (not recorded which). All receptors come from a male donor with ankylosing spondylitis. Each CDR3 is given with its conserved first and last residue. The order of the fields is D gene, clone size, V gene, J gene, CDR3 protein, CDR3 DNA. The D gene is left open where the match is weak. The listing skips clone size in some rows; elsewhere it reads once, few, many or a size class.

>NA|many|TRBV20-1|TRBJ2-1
CSAKDNEQFF
TGCAGTGCTAAGGACAATGAGCAGTTCTTC
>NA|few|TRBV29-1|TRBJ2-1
CSHRTAYNEQFF
TGCAGCCACCGGACAGCCTACAATGAGCAGTTCTTC
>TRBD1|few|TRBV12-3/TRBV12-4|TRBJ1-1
CASSPAGQGAFF
TGTGCCAGCAGTCCTGCGGGACAGGGCGCTTTCTTT
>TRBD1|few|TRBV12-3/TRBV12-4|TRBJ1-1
CAIGQGVNTEAFF
TGTGCCATTGGACAGGGAGTGAACACTGAAGCTTTCTTT
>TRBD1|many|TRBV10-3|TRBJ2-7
CAISEPDRGHYEQYF
TGTGCCATCAGTGAACCGGACAGGGGACACTACGAGCAGTACTTC
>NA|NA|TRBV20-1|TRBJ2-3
CSARRPLPGDTQYF
TGCAGTGCTAGGCGGCCACTACCAGGGGATACGCAGTATTTT
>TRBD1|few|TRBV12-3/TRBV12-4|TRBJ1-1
CASSLSQGATEAFF
TGTGCCAGCAGTTTAAGTCAGGGGGCTACTGAAGCTTTCTTT
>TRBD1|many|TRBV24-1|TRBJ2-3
CATGGSGTGGGSTDTQYF
TGTGCCACCGGGGGCTCCGGGACAGGGGGCGGTAGCACAGATACGCAGTATTTT
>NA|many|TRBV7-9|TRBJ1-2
CASSHHTRQAAGGYTF
TGTGCCAGCAGCCACCACACCCGACAGGCCGCGGGTGGCTACACCTTC
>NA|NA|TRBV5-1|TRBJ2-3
CASSPGWAGRTDTQYF
TGCGCCAGCAGCCCGGGATGGGCGGGGCGCACAGATACGCAGTATTTT
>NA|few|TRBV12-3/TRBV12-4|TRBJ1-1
CASTRTGTEAFF
TGTGCCAGCACAAGGACTGGGACTGAAGCTTTCTTT
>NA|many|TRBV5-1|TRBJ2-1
CASSLGLYDEQFF
TGCGCCAGCAGCTTGGGTCTGTACGATGAGCAGTTCTTC
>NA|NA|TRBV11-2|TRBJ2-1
CASSLKGPPGEQFF
TGTGCCAGCAGCTTAAAGGGACCACCGGGTGAGCAGTTCTTC
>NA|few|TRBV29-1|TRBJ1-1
CSFEVQEDTEAFF
TGCAGCTTCGAAGTTCAGGAGGACACTGAAGCTTTCTTT
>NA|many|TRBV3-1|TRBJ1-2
CASSQEGAVSYGYTF
TGTGCCAGCAGCCAAGAAGGTGCAGTCAGCTATGGCTACACCTTC
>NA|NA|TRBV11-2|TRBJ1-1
CASSTSGGNVGTEAFF
TGTGCCAGCAGCACCTCAGGAGGGAATGTTGGCACTGAAGCTTTCTTT
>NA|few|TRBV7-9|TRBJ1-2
CASPGQPLYGYTF
TGTGCCAGCCCCGGCCAACCCCTCTATGGCTACACCTTC
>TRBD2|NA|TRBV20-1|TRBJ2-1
CSVFGGGRSGGNEQFF
TGCAGTGTGTTCGGTGGCGGTCGATCGGGGGGCAATGAGCAGTTCTTC
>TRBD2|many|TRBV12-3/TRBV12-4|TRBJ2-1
CASGLAVYNEQFF
TGTGCCAGCGGGCTAGCGGTCTACAATGAGCAGTTCTTC
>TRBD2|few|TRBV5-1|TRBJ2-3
CASSPGTSGRISDTQYF
TGCGCCAGCAGCCCGGGGACTAGCGGGAGGATCTCAGATACGCAGTATTTT
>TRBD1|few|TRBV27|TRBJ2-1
CASRPSGTGGYNEQFF
TGTGCCAGCAGGCCGTCTGGGACAGGGGGATACAATGAGCAGTTCTTC
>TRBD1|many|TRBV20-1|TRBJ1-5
CSAETGGNQPQHF
TGCAGTGCTGAGACAGGGGGAAATCAGCCCCAGCATTTT
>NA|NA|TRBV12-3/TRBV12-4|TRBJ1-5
CASTSLGPNQPQHF
TGTGCCAGCACCTCGTTAGGCCCCAATCAGCCCCAGCATTTT
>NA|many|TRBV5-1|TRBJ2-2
CASAPSGGELFF
TGCGCCAGCGCGCCCTCCGGCGGGGAGCTGTTTTTT
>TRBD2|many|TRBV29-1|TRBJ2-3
CSVETSGRDTQYF
TGCAGCGTTGAGACTAGCGGGAGGGATACGCAGTATTTT
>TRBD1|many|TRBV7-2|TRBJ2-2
CASANRGPGELFF
TGTGCCAGCGCCAACAGGGGGCCCGGGGAGCTGTTTTTT
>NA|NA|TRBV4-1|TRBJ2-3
CASSQPNRGRGKDTQYF
TGCGCCAGCAGCCAACCCAATCGGGGACGGGGCAAAGATACGCAGTATTTT
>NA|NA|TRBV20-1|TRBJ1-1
CSAYGVLNTEAFF
TGCAGTGCTTATGGGGTACTGAACACTGAAGCTTTCTTT
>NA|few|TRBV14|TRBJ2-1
CASSQDRWLGLDEQFF
TGTGCCAGCAGCCAAGATCGGTGGCTTGGGCTCGATGAGCAGTTCTTC
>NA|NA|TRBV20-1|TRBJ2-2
CSAPSDTGELFF
TGCAGTGCTCCGTCCGACACCGGGGAGCTGTTTTTT
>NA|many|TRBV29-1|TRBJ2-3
CSVAGYTSTDTQYF
TGCAGCGTGGCCGGGTATACTAGCACAGATACGCAGTATTTT
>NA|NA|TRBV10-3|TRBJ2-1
CAISPEGAYNEQFF
TGTGCCATCAGCCCGGAGGGGGCCTACAATGAGCAGTTCTTC
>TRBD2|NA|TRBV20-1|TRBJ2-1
CSARPTSGNPEQFF
TGCAGTGCTCGCCCCACTAGCGGAAACCCCGAGCAGTTCTTC
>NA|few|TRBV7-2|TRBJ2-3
CASSSHEGSGADTQYF
TGTGCCAGCAGCTCACATGAGGGGTCGGGGGCAGATACGCAGTATTTT
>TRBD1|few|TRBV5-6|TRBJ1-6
CASSNVSDRGNSPLHF
TGTGCCAGCAGCAATGTATCGGACAGGGGGAATTCACCCCTCCACTTT
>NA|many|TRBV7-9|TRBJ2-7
CASSSGGLSYEQYF
TGTGCCAGCAGTTCCGGGGGGCTCTCCTACGAGCAGTACTTC
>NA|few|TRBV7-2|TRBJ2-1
CASSLVPDNSYEQFF
TGTGCCAGCAGCTTAGTCCCGGACAATAGTTATGAGCAGTTCTTC